This TCR beta chain was identified in a study of naive and memory T cell subsets. Study-wide points: Possibly reflecting memory cells re-expressing CD45RA, a few larger clonotypes occurred in naive repertoires, especially CD8.

The germline gives CDR1 MNHEY, CDR2 SVGAGI. With 8 bases clipped from V and 1 base from J, the junction kept 9 bases outside the gene matches. The length of the CDR3 is 15 residues. Both TRBC1 and TRBC2 were covered by a beta constant-region primer of two equimolar oligonucleotides. Four rounds of PCR amplified the ligated cDNA using nested alpha and beta constant-region primers plus SP2. Each CDR3 protein is one row after TCRdb ran MiXCR on the UMI-ligation and nested PCR reads. The data hold about 150,000 distinct CDR3 sequences, with approximately 17% observed a single time. In regard to this clonotype: Its antigen is still unknown.

This TCR was recovered from a human donor in good health. Sequencing used naive CD4+ T cells from blood. This chain connects TRBV6-5 to TRBJ2-7, with TRBD2 matching over 9 bases. CDR3 DNA: TGTGCCAGCGGGTTCGGGCTAGCGGGGTCCTACGAGCAGTACTTC. It specifies CASGFGLAGSYEQYF.